The clone carrying this TCR beta chain was counted many times. The record originates from a study of spatial heterogeneity in lung cancer. Trimming left V 4 bases short and J 1 base short, with 13 bases between. The CDR3 consists of 15 residues. Germline V lookup: CDR1 MDHEN, CDR2 SYDVKM. TCRdb analysed the 5' RACE reads with MiXCR anew, one entry per CDR3 protein. The table includes 50,000 to 65,000 distinct CDR3 sequences, less than 9% detected once. Noted time point: sample taken at primary tumor resection. Material for sequencing was whole RNA from tumor, nontumor lung or frozen PBMC, left unsorted.

Material: PBMCs, obtained at surgery. The chain is built from TRBV28 and TRBJ2-5; no firm D call. The sequence was obtained from a female donor with early-stage non-small cell lung cancer. The CDR3 coding sequence is TGTGCCAGCAGTTCGGGCGGCGAGACCCAAGAGACCCAGTACTTC. Encoded protein: CASSSGGETQETQYF.